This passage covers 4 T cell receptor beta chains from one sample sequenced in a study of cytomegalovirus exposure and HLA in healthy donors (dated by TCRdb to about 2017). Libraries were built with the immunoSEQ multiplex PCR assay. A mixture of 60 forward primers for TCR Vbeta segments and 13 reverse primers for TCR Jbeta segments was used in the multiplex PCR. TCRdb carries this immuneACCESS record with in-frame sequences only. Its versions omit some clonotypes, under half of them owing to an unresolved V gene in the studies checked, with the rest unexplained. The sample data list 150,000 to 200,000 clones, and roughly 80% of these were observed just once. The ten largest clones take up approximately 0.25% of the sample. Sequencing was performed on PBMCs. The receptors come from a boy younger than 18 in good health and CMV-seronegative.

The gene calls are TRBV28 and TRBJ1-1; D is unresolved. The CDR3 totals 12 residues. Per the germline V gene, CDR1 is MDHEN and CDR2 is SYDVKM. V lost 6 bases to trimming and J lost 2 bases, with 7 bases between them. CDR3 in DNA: TGTGCCAGCAGCTACTTAAACACTGAAGCTTTCTTT. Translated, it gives CASSYLNTEAFF. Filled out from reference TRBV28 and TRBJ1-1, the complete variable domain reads DVKVTQSSRYLVKRTGEKVFLECVQDMDHENMFWYRQDPGLGLRLIYFSYDVKMKEKGDIPEGYSVSREKKERFSLILESASTNQTSMYLCASSYLNTEAFFGQGTRLTVV.

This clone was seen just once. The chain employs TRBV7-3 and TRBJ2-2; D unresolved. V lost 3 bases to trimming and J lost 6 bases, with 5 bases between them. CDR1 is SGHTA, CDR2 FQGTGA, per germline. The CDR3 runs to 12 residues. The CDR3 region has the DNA TGTGCCAGCAGCTTCCGTTCCGGGGAGCTGTTTTTT. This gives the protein CASSFRSGELFF.

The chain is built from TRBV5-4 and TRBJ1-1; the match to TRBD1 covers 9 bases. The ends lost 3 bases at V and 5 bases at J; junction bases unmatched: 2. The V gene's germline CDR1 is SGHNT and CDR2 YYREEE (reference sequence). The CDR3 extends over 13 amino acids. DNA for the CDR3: TGTGCCAGCAGCTCGGACAGGGGAACTGAAGCTTTCTTT. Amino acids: CASSSDRGTEAFF.

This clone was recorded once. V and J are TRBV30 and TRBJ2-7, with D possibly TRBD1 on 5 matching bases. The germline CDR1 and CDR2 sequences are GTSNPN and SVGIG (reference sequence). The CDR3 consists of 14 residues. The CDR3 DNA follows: TGTGCATACCAGTCTCAGGACATTGCCTACGAGCAGTACTTC. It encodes CAYQSQDIAYEQYF.